Listed here are 5 T cell receptor beta chains from one sample, sequenced in a study of human T cells and chemical hapten exposure. MiXCR, run by TCRdb on the RACE reads, gives a single entry per CDR3 protein. This sample has under 450,000 distinct CDR3 sequences, with roughly 5% found just once. Time point of the sample: patch test 1, 2 weeks after DPC sensitization. The treatment denotes: therapeutic diphenylcyclopropenone sensitization with weekly scalp DPC. Material: whole blood, obtained in connection with sensitization to the hapten diphenylcyclopropenone (DPC). All receptors derive from a woman aged 45-59 years with alopecia areata. Some clones in this sample may be carry-over from other donors' samples.

Many counts were recorded for this clonotype. This chain uses TRBV7-2 with TRBJ2-3, with D hard to call. This CDR3 region has 13 residues. Trimming shortened V by 3 bases and J by 4 bases, and 8 bases separated the two germline ends. Germline V lookup: CDR1 SGHTA, CDR2 FQGNSA. CDR3 loop: CASSFFASDTQYF. Written as DNA, the CDR3 is TGTGCCAGCAGCTTCTTTGCTTCAGATACGCAGTATTTT.

Comment on this clonotype: A clone one base away is much larger, so this may be a read error. This chain connects TRBV6-1 to TRBJ2-1; TRBD2 agrees at 16 bases. The length of the CDR3 is 14 residues. From germline, CDR1 is MNHNS and CDR2 SASEGT. The CDR3 nucleotides are TGTTCCAGCCTGGGACTAGCGGGAGGGGGTGAGCAGTTCTTC. Its translation: CSSLGLAGGGEQFF.

This clonotype was found many times. The chain couples TRBV9 to TRBJ2-3; 8 positions agree with TRBD2. The V segment lost 7 bases and the J segment 4 bases; nucleotides outside the gene matches: 11. The V gene's germline CDR1 is SGDLS and CDR2 YYNGEE. CDR3 size: 15 residues. CDR3 sequence (DNA): TGTGCCAGCCGACCATTAGCGGGGTTGGCAGATACGCAGTATTTT. This translates into CASRPLAGLADTQYF.

This clonotype was observed a handful of times. The rearrangement joins TRBV5-1 to TRBJ2-3; 8 bases match TRBD2. V lost 4 bases, J lost 4 bases, and 8 bases stayed unmatched. This CDR3 is built from 15 residues. Germline lookup yields CDR1 SGHRS and CDR2 YFSETQ. The CDR3 DNA sequence: TGCGCCAGCAGCCCAAGCGGGAGTGCTTCAGATACGCAGTATTTT. Translating it yields CASSPSGSASDTQYF.

In this sample, this clonotype turned up a few times. The chain combines TRBV6-1 with TRBJ2-3; D unresolved. The CDR3 length is 11 residues. The germline V and J ends were trimmed by 3 bases and 7 bases, with 5 bases remaining between them. Germline CDR1 is MNHNS and CDR2 is SASEGT. The chain's CDR3 is CASSEDNTQYF. The CDR3 nucleotides are TGTGCCAGCAGTGAGGATAATACGCAGTATTTT.